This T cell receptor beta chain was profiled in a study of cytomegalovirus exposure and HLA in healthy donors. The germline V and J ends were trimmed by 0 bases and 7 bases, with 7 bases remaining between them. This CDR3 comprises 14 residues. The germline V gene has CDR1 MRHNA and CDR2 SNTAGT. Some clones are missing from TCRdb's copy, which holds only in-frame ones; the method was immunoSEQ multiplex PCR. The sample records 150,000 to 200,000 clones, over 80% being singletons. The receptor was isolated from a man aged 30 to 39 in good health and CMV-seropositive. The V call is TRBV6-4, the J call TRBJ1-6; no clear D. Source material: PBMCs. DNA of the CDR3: TGTGCCAGCAGTGACTCCGGTGAGAATTCACCCCTCCACTTT. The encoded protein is CASSDSGENSPLHF.